The 3 T cell receptor beta chains in this list originate from one sample, sequenced in a study of T cell responses to AZD1222 COVID-19 vaccine (dated by TCRdb to the early 2020s). Receptors were amplified or captured by the immunoSEQ multiplex PCR assay. TCRdb carries this immuneACCESS record with in-frame sequences only. Its versions omit some clonotypes, under half of them owing to an unresolved V gene in the studies checked, with the rest unexplained. The sample table records about 100,000 clones; about nine tenths of these occur just once. Roughly 2% of the sample is in the top ten clones. Interpreted using the paper, the time point label stands for: baseline before first vaccination. This sample comprised peripheral blood, obtained on day 0 of AZD1222 vaccination. The source is an adult in good health.

This clone showed up just a few times. The chain uses TRBV20-1 and TRBJ1-1; D gene unclear. The V end lost 5 bases, the J end lost 3 bases, and 7 bases lay between the germline ends. This CDR3 is 11 amino acids long. The germline V gene encodes CDR1 DFQATT and CDR2 SNEGSKA (reference sequence). The CDR3 here is CSAPSDTEAFF. The CDR3 bases are TGCAGTGCTCCGAGTGACACTGAAGCTTTCTTT.

The J gene is TRBJ1-2, the V gene TRBV11-3; no clear D. V gave up 1 base and J gave up 8 bases, with 8 bases separating them. Germline lookup yields CDR1 SGHNT and CDR2 YENEEA. The CDR3 has 12 amino acids. CDR3 sequence (DNA): TGTGCCAGCAGCTTAGGGATGGGCGGCTACACCTTC. This gives the protein CASSLGMGGYTF. Drawing the rest from reference TRBV11-3 and TRBJ1-2, the complete variable domain is EAGVVQSPRYKIIEKKQPVAFWCNPISGHNTLYWYLQNLGQGPELLIRYENEEAVDDSQLPKDRFSAERLKGVDSTLKIQPAELGDSAVYLCASSLGMGGYTFGSGTRLTVV.

This CDR3 reads CASSSTEGYTF. CDR3 coding DNA: TGTGCCAGCAGCTCTACCGAAGGCTACACCTTC. J is TRBJ1-2 and V is TRBV7-2; D uncertain. Germline V gene data show CDR1 as SGHTA and CDR2 as FQGNSA. This CDR3 has 11 residues. V lost 4 bases, J lost 8 bases, and 8 bases lay in between.